This paragraph covers one T cell receptor (beta chain) sequence. Antigen unknown. The record originates from a study of shared clonotypes between healthy human individuals. Points from the study as a whole: Sharing across four donors was seen in 4% to 5.5% of naive CD4 clonotypes.

As defined, naive CD8 cells were CD45RO-negative and positively selected for CCR7, with terminally differentiated effector memory CD45RA+ cells excluded. Caucasian adults residing in Nashville, Tennessee made up all the donors. The CDR3 contains 14 residues. Per germline, CDR1 SGDLS and CDR2 YYNGEE. V lost 0 bases to trimming and J lost 8 bases; unmatched junction nucleotides: 4. The authors split each subset's genomic DNA evenly across several immunoSEQ plates. Generated by immunoSEQ multiplex PCR, the TCRdb table keeps only in-frame clones and is missing some. The sample lists 2 million to 2.5 million clones, roughly 94% occurring once.

This chain uses TRBV9 with TRBJ1-2; the match to TRBD1 covers 10 bases. Sample: naive CD8+ T cells sorted from blood. This clonotype was obtained from a man aged 18 to 30 in good health. CDR3 nucleotides: TGTGCCAGCAGCGTAGGAGGGACAGGGGAGGGCTACACCTTC. As protein: CASSVGGTGEGYTF.